Shown below are 10 T cell receptor beta chains from a single sample sequenced in a study of beta chain features in type 1 diabetes. Since all of the isolated RNA was reverse transcribed, expressed TCRB transcripts were what got sequenced. Here immunoSEQ multiplex PCR was the method, and the copy in TCRdb shows in-frame clones only, minus some. The data contain almost 350,000 clones, around 7.6% of them singletons. What was sequenced was central memory CD4+ T cells from blood. These receptors all stem from a woman under 30 in good health.

The rearrangement links TRBV29-1 to TRBJ2-3; D remains ambiguous. Germline CDR1 and CDR2: SQVTM and ANQGSEA. V was clipped by 4 bases and J by 2 bases, with 4 bases between them. The CDR3 is 11 amino acids. Here the CDR3 DNA reads TGCAGCGTTGTTTACACAGATACGCAGTATTTT. Amino acids: CSVVYTDTQYF.

There are a few counts of this clone. The CDR3 is CASSLGLAGGEQYF. In DNA form, the CDR3 reads TGTGCCAGCAGTTTAGGTCTAGCGGGAGGCGAGCAGTACTTC. The chain uses TRBV27 and TRBJ2-7; 11 positions agree with TRBD2. Germline lookup yields CDR1 MNHEY and CDR2 SMNVEV (reference sequence). The V segment lost 2 bases and the J segment 6 bases; nucleotides outside the gene matches: 3. CDR3 length equals 14 residues.

As concerns this clone: Within the sample, other DNA sequences also encode this same CDR3. The gene calls are TRBV18 and TRBJ2-7; D is perhaps TRBD1 (5 bases). There are 13 residues in the CDR3. The V gene lost 3 bases and the J gene lost 4 bases, with 10 bases spanning the gap. The germline gives CDR1 KGHSH, CDR2 LQKENI. The CDR3 DNA reads as TGTGCCAGCTCACCTGACAGATATTACGAGCAGTACTTC. It codes for CASSPDRYYEQYF.

This clone turned up a few times. The chain uses TRBV10-3 and TRBJ1-5; perhaps TRBD1 as D (5 bases). V was trimmed by 5 bases and J by 7 bases, leaving 15 bases between them. The germline gives CDR1 ENHRY, CDR2 SYGVKD. The CDR3 runs 14 residues. CDR3 bases: TGTGCCATCAGTAGGTCGGGGGGTGAGCAGCCCCAGCATTTT. Its protein product is CAISRSGGEQPQHF.

V and J are TRBV4-2 and TRBJ2-1, with D uncertain. Germline CDR1 LGHNA, CDR2 YNFKEQ. This CDR3 comprises 15 residues. Trimming stripped 5 bases from V and 5 bases from J, with 16 bases between. Here the CDR3 DNA reads TGTGCCAGCAGCTCCCTTAGGACGCTAGACAATGAGCAGTTCTTC. Protein product: CASSSLRTLDNEQFF.

This clone turned up a few times. The V gene is TRBV7-3, the J gene TRBJ1-5; D not certain. Germline values: CDR1 SGHTA, CDR2 FQGTGA. The CDR3 sequence is 13 residues long. Trimming removed 5 bases from V and 3 bases from J, with 8 bases in between. CDR3 sequence (DNA): TGTGCCAGCAGCCAATCCCCCAATCAGCCCCAGCATTTT. Translated: CASSQSPNQPQHF.

The chain is built from TRBV9 and TRBJ2-1; 8 nucleotides match TRBD1. V shed 5 bases and J 10 bases; nucleotides not matched to a gene: 14. CDR1 is SGDLS, CDR2 YYNGEE, per germline. CDR3 length: 15 residues. The CDR3 DNA reads TGTGCCAGCAGTCCCGGGACAGGTAATTTGGGCGAGCAGTTCTTC. Encoded protein: CASSPGTGNLGEQFF.

This clone came up many times. The junction departs from germline at one end; a sequencing error may be responsible. The chain combines TRBV29-1 with TRBJ1-2; possibly TRBD1 for D (6 bases). This CDR3 is 14 amino acids long. Looked up from germline, CDR1 is SQVTM and CDR2 is ANQGSEA. CDR3 nucleotide sequence: TGCAGCGTTACGATGGGGACATCTAAGTATGGCTACACCTTC. Translated: CSVTMGTSKYGYTF. The complete variable domain, with remaining parts taken from reference TRBV29-1 and TRBJ1-2, reads SAVISQKPSRDICQRGTSLTIQCQVDSQVTMMFWYRQQPGQSLTLIATANQGSEATYESGFVIDKFPISRPNLTFSTLTVSNMSPEDSSIYLCSVTMGTSKYGYTFGSGTRLTVV.

This clone was observed a few times. The chain employs TRBV2 and TRBJ2-7, with D possibly being TRBD1 (6 bases). Germline values: CDR1 SNHLY, CDR2 FYNNEI. The CDR3 has 12 amino acids. Trimming took 7 bases from V and 2 from J, leaving 9 bases between them. The CDR3 here is CASTRQAYEQYF. In DNA, the CDR3 is TGTGCCAGCACCAGACAGGCCTACGAGCAGTACTTC.

This clone has only a few counts. The genes are TRBV5-1 and TRBJ1-1; D might be TRBD1 (6 bases). Germline V gene sequence: CDR1 SGHRS, CDR2 YFSETQ. CDR3 length: 13 amino acids. V was pared by 3 bases and J by 3 bases, with 9 bases between. CDR3 loop: CASSSQGYTEAFF. DNA of the CDR3: TGCGCCAGCAGCTCACAGGGTTACACTGAAGCTTTCTTT.